The 9 T cell receptor beta chains presented below share a single source sample, sequenced in a study of blood T cell repertoires in COVID-19. Measured with immunoSEQ multiplex PCR; TCRdb has only the in-frame clones, and not every one. The profile covers fewer than 500,000 clones, with roughly 90% appearing a single time and 0.7% to 1% taken by the ten largest. The sequenced sample was peripheral blood. These receptors were taken from a man younger than 30 with COVID-19, enrolled during active disease.

This chain links TRBV6-5 with TRBJ2-3, with TRBD2 as a possible D gene (6 bases). The ends were cut back, 7 bases at V and 5 bases at J, with 19 bases in the middle. CDR1 and CDR2 (germline): MNHEY, SVGAGI. CDR3 size: 15 residues. The CDR3 protein is CASNTLAGGIDTQYF. In DNA, the CDR3 is TGTGCCAGCAACACTTTAGCTGGCGGGATAGATACGCAGTATTTT.

V and J are TRBV2 and TRBJ2-5; 11 bases map to TRBD1. The CDR3 loop spans 15 amino acids. In germline, CDR1 is SNHLY, CDR2 FYNNEI. The V gene end was trimmed by 6 bases and the J gene end by 4 bases; junction bases not matched to a gene: 7. CDR3 sequence: CASRAGQGVGETQYF. CDR3 nucleotides: TGTGCCAGCAGGGCGGGACAGGGGGTTGGAGAGACCCAGTACTTC.

The chain links TRBV30 to TRBJ2-7; 12 bases align to TRBD2. Germline V lookup: CDR1 GTSNPN, CDR2 SVGIG (reference sequence). The CDR3 is 15 residues long. Germline trimming cut 2 bases from V and 2 bases from J; bases unmatched to any gene: 4. The CDR3 here is CAWSLGLAGTYEQYF. DNA for the CDR3: TGTGCCTGGAGTTTAGGACTAGCGGGGACCTACGAGCAGTACTTC.

The genes are TRBV10-2 and TRBJ2-7, with 10 bases identical to TRBD1. The junction had 7 bases not matched to a gene; V was cut back by 3 bases and J by 5 bases. CDR1 and CDR2 (germline): WSHSY, SAAADI. The CDR3 length is 15 residues. DNA for the CDR3: TGCGCCAGCAGTGAATCCGGGACAGGGGTCCACGAGCAGTACTTC. Its protein is CASSESGTGVHEQYF.

The chain combines TRBV7-9 with TRBJ1-6; 7 bases are shared with TRBD1. The V gene end was trimmed by 3 bases and the J gene end by 7 bases; junction bases not matched to a gene: 6. CDR1 and CDR2 (germline): SEHNR, FQNEAQ (reference sequence). There are 15 residues in the CDR3. The CDR3 DNA reads TGTGCCAGCAGCTTCCACCGGGACAGAAATTCACCCCTCCACTTT. Its translation is CASSFHRDRNSPLHF.

The chain combines TRBV9 with TRBJ2-3; the D is unclear. The germline CDR1 and CDR2 sequences are SGDLS and YYNGEE. V was shortened by 0 bases and J by 6 bases, with 11 bases between the two germline ends. This CDR3 has 14 residues. The CDR3 region is CASSVGDSADTQYF. In DNA, the CDR3 is TGTGCCAGCAGCGTAGGAGACTCGGCCGATACGCAGTATTTT.

This sequence joins TRBV5-1 and TRBJ2-1; TRBD2 aligns across 7 bases. CDR1 is SGHRS, CDR2 YFSETQ, per germline. The CDR3 runs 16 residues. The junction had 13 bases not matched to a gene; V was cut back by 4 bases and J by 6 bases. CDR3 bases: TGCGCCAGCAGCGAAAGCGGGACTAAAAGACTCAATGAGCAGTTCTTC. The encoded protein is CASSESGTKRLNEQFF.

CDR3 nucleotides: TGCGCCAGCAGCTGGGGGACTAGCGGGAGAGATGAGCAGTTCTTC. Protein product: CASSWGTSGRDEQFF. The V and J genes are TRBV5-1 and TRBJ2-1, with 14 bases identical to TRBD2. With V trimmed by 3 bases and J by 8 bases, 4 bases remained unmatched. The CDR3 spans 15 residues. In germline, CDR1 is SGHRS, CDR2 YFSETQ.

CDR3 nucleotides: TGTGCCAGCAGCTCCCAAATCGGACTAGCCAAAAACATTCAGTACTTC. It specifies CASSSQIGLAKNIQYF. The rearrangement links TRBV9 to TRBJ2-4; weak D call: TRBD2 (5 bases). CDR3 length equals 16 residues. CDR1 and CDR2 from the germline V gene are SGDLS and YYNGEE. Trimming cost V 4 bases and J 0 bases, with 14 bases left between them.